This T cell receptor (beta chain) comes out of a study of patients and donors after allogeneic stem cell transplantation. TCRdb analysed the RT-PCR reads with MiXCR anew, one entry per CDR3 protein. The sample lists roughly 190,000 distinct CDR3 sequences, roughly two fifths occurring once. CDR3 size: 16 residues. Trimming took 5 bases from V and 6 from J, leaving 22 bases between them. Germline CDR1 is MGHDK and CDR2 is SYGVNS. This clonotype was detected a few times. The sequence came from a human donor who was either an allogeneic HSCT recipient or a stem cell or donor lymphocyte infusion donor (not recorded which). It is not recorded whose cells these are; they may come from a transplant donor. Sequencing was performed on blood, either unsorted or a sorted T cell fraction (not recorded which). The chain joins TRBV25-1 to TRBJ1-2; possible D gene TRBD1, 6 bases. The CDR3 coding sequence is TGTGCCAGCAGTTTTCACAGGGCAGTCTTACCTAATGGCTACACCTTC. Translation: CASSFHRAVLPNGYTF.